The sequence of this T cell receptor beta chain was determined in a study of lymphopenia after photon versus proton radiotherapy. The germline CDR1 and CDR2 sequences are ENHRY and SYGVKD. J gave up 4 bases and V 5 bases, and 5 bases lay outside the gene matches. CDR3 length: 14 amino acids. Repertoires were generated with immunoSEQ multiplex PCR, while TCRdb's copy carries only in-frame clones and drops some. The table records 68,000 or so clones, roughly 93% of them present only once. Study-level findings and limits: Post-nadir TCR diversity decline inversely tracked overall survival among those who died. After lymphocyte nadir, photon-treated repertoires showed oligoclonal expansion, especially CD8+ Temra.

Regarding this clone: What it recognizes is unknown.

The clonotype comes from a woman between 65 and 79 years old with pancreatic cancer. The sequenced sample was peripheral blood, obtained from a patient treated with photon-based radiotherapy. The chain recombines TRBV10-3 with TRBJ1-1; 9 bases agree with TRBD1. The CDR3 region has the DNA TGTGCCATCAGTTTCGGGACAGGGACCACTGAAGCTTTCTTT. This codes for CAISFGTGTTEAFF.